The table lists the clone carrying this TCR beta chain with many counts. Antigen: not known. This entry belongs to a study of identical twins. Points from the study as a whole: The degree of excess twin sharing was weaker in beta out-of-frame sequences. Fewer insertions characterized abundant cord blood beta clonotypes, whereas memory repertoires showed none. The authors noted that invariant MAIT and iNKT cells could partly confound zero-insertion analyses.

TCRdb reprocessed the 5' RACE reads with MiXCR, giving one entry per CDR3 protein. The sample has 210,000 or so distinct CDR3 sequences, about 7.5% seen once. CDR3 size: 13 residues. Germline V gene sequence: CDR1 KGHSH, CDR2 LQKENI. V was shortened by 2 bases and J by 7 bases, with 12 bases between the two germline ends. These data also formed part of another study, on yellow fever vaccine responses in identical twins. Per that study: After vaccination, twins' T cell response reportedly seemed partly convergent, partly personalized.

The chain uses TRBV18 and TRBJ2-7, with D perhaps TRBD1 (5 bases). The receptor was derived from a woman aged 18 to 35 in good health. The sequencing sample was made of memory (CD45RO+) T cells sorted from blood. The CDR3 is CASSPRAGWEQYF. The CDR3 nucleotides read TGTGCCAGCTCACCAAGGGCAGGGTGGGAGCAGTACTTC.